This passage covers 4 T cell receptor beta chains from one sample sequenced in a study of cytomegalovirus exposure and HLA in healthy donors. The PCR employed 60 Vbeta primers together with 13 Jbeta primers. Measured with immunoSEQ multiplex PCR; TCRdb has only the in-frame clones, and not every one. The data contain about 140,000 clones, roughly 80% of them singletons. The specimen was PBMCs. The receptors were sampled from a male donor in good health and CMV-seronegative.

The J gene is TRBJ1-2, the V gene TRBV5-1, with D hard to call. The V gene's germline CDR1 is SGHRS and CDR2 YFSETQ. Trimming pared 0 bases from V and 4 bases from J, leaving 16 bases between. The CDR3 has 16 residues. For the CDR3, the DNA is TGCGCCAGCAGCTTGGGCGGCGGGCTCGAATCCTATGGCTACACCTTC. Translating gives CASSLGGGLESYGYTF. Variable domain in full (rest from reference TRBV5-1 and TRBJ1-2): KAGVTQTPRYLIKTRGQQVTLSCSPISGHRSVSWYQQTPGQGLQFLFEYFSETQRNKGNFPGRFSGRQFSNSRSEMNVSTLELGDSALYLCASSLGGGLESYGYTFGSGTRLTVV.

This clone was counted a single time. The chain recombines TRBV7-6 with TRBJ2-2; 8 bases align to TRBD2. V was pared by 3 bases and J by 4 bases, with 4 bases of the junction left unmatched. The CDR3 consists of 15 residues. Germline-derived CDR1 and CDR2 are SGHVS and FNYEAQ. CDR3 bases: TGTGCCAGCAGCTTCGGGGGGGCAGGCACCGGGGAGCTGTTTTTT. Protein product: CASSFGGAGTGELFF.

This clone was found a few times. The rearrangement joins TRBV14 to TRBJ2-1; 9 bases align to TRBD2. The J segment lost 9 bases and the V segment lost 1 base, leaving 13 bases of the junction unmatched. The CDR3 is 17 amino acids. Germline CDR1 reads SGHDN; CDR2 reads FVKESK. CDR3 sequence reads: CASSQGVLRGGRLEQFF. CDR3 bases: TGTGCCAGCAGCCAAGGTGTACTGCGGGGGGGGAGACTTGAGCAGTTCTTC. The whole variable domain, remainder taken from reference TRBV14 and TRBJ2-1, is EAGVTQFPSHSVIEKGQTVTLRCDPISGHDNLYWYRRVMGKEIKFLLHFVKESKQDESGMPNNRFLAERTGGTYSTLKVQPAELEDSGVYFCASSQGVLRGGRLEQFFGPGTRLTVL.

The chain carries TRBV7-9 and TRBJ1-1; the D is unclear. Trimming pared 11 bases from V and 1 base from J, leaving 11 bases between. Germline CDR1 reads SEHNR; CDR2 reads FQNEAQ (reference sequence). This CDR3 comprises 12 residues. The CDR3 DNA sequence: TGTGCCGGAAAAGCAGGGAACACTGAAGCTTTCTTT. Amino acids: CAGKAGNTEAFF.